A selection of T cell receptor beta chains follows, all from one sample in a study of blood T cell repertoires in COVID-19. Sequencing was performed with immunoSEQ multiplex PCR; in TCRdb, only in-frame clones are kept and a portion is missing. The sample contains over 90,000 clones, around nine tenths of which appear only once. Sequencing used peripheral blood. All receptors derive from a man of 80 years or more with acute or convalescent COVID-19. Each CDR3 is given with its conserved first and last residue.

J,V,CDR3
TRBJ2-1,TRBV19,CASSTTSGSYNEQFF
TRBJ2-3,TRBV9,CASSGTSGRFDTQYF
TRBJ2-3,TRBV28,CASSSPGLALNTQYF
TRBJ1-4,TRBV28,CASSSGGDSSLTNEKLFF
TRBJ1-2,TRBV19,CASSLSGGVYGYTF
TRBJ2-7,TRBV5-1,CASSSGQGAPYEQYF
TRBJ2-2,TRBV5-6,CASSLAGGRGLANTGELFF
TRBJ1-5,TRBV28,CASSLGTGGGQPQHF
TRBJ1-1,TRBV28,CASSPDRLYGTEAFF
TRBJ1-4,TRBV2,CASTMGRPREKLFF
TRBJ2-1,TRBV10-3,CAISEGLGGSTYNEQFF
TRBJ2-3,TRBV29-1,CSVEAGGDTQYF
TRBJ2-7,TRBV5-6,CASSLQGHLGYEQYF
TRBJ2-3,TRBV27,CASGKALLAGGVDTQYF
TRBJ1-1,TRBV6-6,CASRRGQNTEAFF
TRBJ1-1,TRBV9,CASSVWTGERTEAFF
TRBJ1-3,TRBV27,CASSPLWSSGNTIYF
TRBJ2-1,TRBV7-2,CASSLSSGSVDEQFF
TRBJ2-1,TRBV4-1,CASSHRTGGMNEQFF
TRBJ1-1,TRBV5-6,CASSFGFRGMNTEAFF
TRBJ2-1,TRBV6-1,CASSEELTYNEQFF
TRBJ1-1,TRBV29-1,CSVLGHEGSEAFF
TRBJ2-1,TRBV6-1,CASSEALRLAGGEQFF